These 12 T cell receptor beta chains share one sample of origin, sequenced in a study of T cell clonality in common variable immunodeficiency (dated by TCRdb to 2013 to 2016). Libraries were constructed by the immunoSEQ multiplex PCR assay. This immuneACCESS table, as held by TCRdb, lists in-frame sequences with V and J called but not all clones. Of the missing ones, under half trace to an unresolved V gene in checked studies; the others have no known cause. The table puts some 25,000 clones in this sample, none counted just once. Approximately 4% of the sample is held by the ten biggest clonotypes. General findings and caveats noted by the study authors: Fewer deletions and N-nucleotide insertions were reportedly observed in CVID TCRbeta sequences, and highly modified clones with 13 or more V deletions were reportedly absent from CVID TCRbeta sequences.

Which antigens these TCRs recognize remains unknown. Material: peripheral blood mononuclear cells. All receptors come from a human donor with common variable immunodeficiency.

As to this clone: The CDR3 extends 3 residues past the end of the read, so its final part is completed from the germline J gene. The rearrangement uses TRBV7-9 and TRBJ1-2; D is possibly TRBD1 (5 bases). The CDR3 has 15 residues. V lost 5 bases and J lost 0, with 13 bases in between. Germline CDR1 reads SEHNR; CDR2 reads FQNEAQ (reference sequence). The part of the CDR3 DNA that was read is TGTGCCAGCAGCCCCCAGGGAGTAACTAACTATGGC. Amino acid sequence: CASSPQGVTNYG. The whole CDR3 protein is CASSPQGVTNYGYTF. Based on the CDR3 plus reference TRBV7-9 and TRBJ1-2, the full variable domain is DTGVSQNPRHKITKRGQNVTFRCDPISEHNRLYWYRQTLGQGPEFLTYFQNEAQLEKSRLLSDRFSAERPKGSFSTLEIQRTEQGDSAMYLCASSPQGVTNYGYTFGSGTRLTVV.

This clone showed up many times. Coverage ceases 3 residues before the CDR3 finishes, and the germline J gene fills in the end. The rearrangement links TRBV20-1 to TRBJ1-1; TRBD1 matches 8 bases. The CDR3 spans 14 residues. Germline assignment: CDR1 DFQATT and CDR2 SNEGSKA (reference sequence). The J segment lost 5 bases and the V segment lost 0 bases, leaving 5 bases of the junction unmatched. The CDR3 DNA, read in part, is TGCAGTGCTAGAGACCGGGACAGGTTAACTGAA. Translated, it gives CSARDRDRLTE. The full CDR3 is CSARDRDRLTEAFF.

This clone was counted only a few times. CDR3 DNA (partial): TGTGCCAGCAGCTTACAGGGTTTGGAGACC. It encodes CASSLQGLET. The whole CDR3 is CASSLQGLETQYF. The V call is TRBV7-3, the J call TRBJ2-5; TRBD1 might be the D (5 bases). The read is 3 residues too short to cover the CDR3 end, so that end is filled in from the germline J gene. V was clipped by 2 bases and J by 5 bases, with 9 bases between them. Germline CDR1 is SGHTA and CDR2 is FQGTGA. The CDR3 spans 13 residues.

At least ten counts were recorded for this clone. The CDR3 extends 3 residues past the end of the read, so its final part is completed from the germline J gene. V and J are TRBV6-2 or TRBV6-3 and TRBJ2-6; D remains ambiguous. Germline V gives CDR1 MNHEY, CDR2 SVGEGT. This CDR3 has 17 amino acids. V shed 0 bases and J shed 0 bases, with 9 bases lying between them. CDR3 amino acids: CASSYSRRASGANVLTF. The covered CDR3 bases are TGTGCCAGCAGTTACTCGAGAAGGGCCTCTGGGGCCAACGTC.

By sample share, this clone is medium-sized. The read is 3 residues too short to cover the CDR3 end, so that end is filled in from the germline J gene. J is TRBJ2-5 and V is TRBV18; D is possibly TRBD1 (6 bases). V was clipped by 3 bases and J by 5 bases, with 10 bases between them. The CDR3 loop spans 13 amino acids. The germline V gene encodes CDR1 KGHSH and CDR2 LQKENI. CDR3 DNA, as far as it was read: TGTGCCAGCTCACCCGGGACACAGGAGACC. Translating it yields CASSPGTQET. The entire CDR3 is CASSPGTQETQYF.

This clone was seen many times. Coverage ceases 3 residues before the CDR3 finishes, and the germline J gene fills in the end. The chain joins TRBV29-1 to TRBJ1-4, with D perhaps TRBD1 (6 bases). Germline loops: CDR1 SQVTM, CDR2 ANQGSEA. V was pared by 6 bases and J by 8 bases, with 10 bases between. This CDR3 comprises 11 residues. Partial CDR3 DNA: TGCAGCGTGGGGGGGCCGGAAAAA. Protein: CSVGGPEK. The whole CDR3 sequence reads CSVGGPEKLFF.

This clone was counted many times. The read comes to an end 3 residues before the CDR3 does, leaving the germline J gene to fill in the end. V usage is TRBV7-8 and J usage is TRBJ1-6; D gene unclear. Germline lookup yields CDR1 SGHVS and CDR2 FQNEAQ. Trimming stripped 2 bases from V and 6 bases from J, with 8 bases between. CDR3 length: 14 residues. The CDR3 reads CASSLSGVNSPLHF. CDR3 DNA (partial): TGTGCCAGCAGCTTATCAGGTGTTAATTCACCC. The full variable domain, rest sourced from reference TRBV7-8 and TRBJ1-6, is GAGVSQSPRYKVAKRGQDVALRCDPISGHVSLFWYQQALGQGPEFLTYFQNEAQLDKSGLPSDRFFAERPEGSVSTLKIQRTQQEDSAVYLCASSLSGVNSPLHFGNGTRLTVT.

This clone qualifies as medium-sized. Read data end 3 residues before the CDR3 end; the end is taken from the germline J gene. The V gene is TRBV15, the J gene TRBJ1-1, with a possible D match to TRBD1 (6 bases). The CDR3 has 15 residues. In germline, CDR1 is LNHNV, CDR2 YYDKDF (reference sequence). The V end was cut by 1 base, the J end by 4 bases, with 13 bases between. Incomplete CDR3 DNA: TGTGCCACCAGCAGAGGGACCAGCAGGGGCACTGAA. As protein: CATSRGTSRGTE. In full, the CDR3 is CATSRGTSRGTEAFF.

Only a few counts were recorded for this clone. The missing CDR3 end, 3 residues past where the read stops, is filled in from the germline J gene. J is TRBJ2-7 and V is TRBV5-1; 13 bases agree with TRBD2. V shed 3 bases and J 5 bases; nucleotides not matched to a gene: 2. The CDR3 is 14 residues long. CDR1 is SGHRS and CDR2 is YFSETQ in the germline V gene. Partial CDR3 DNA: TGCGCCAGCAGCTCCACTAGCGGGAGGGACGAG. Translated, it gives CASSSTSGRDE. The entire CDR3 protein reads CASSSTSGRDEQYF.

In this sample, this clone turned up a few times. The CDR3 end lies 3 residues beyond the end of the read and is filled in from the germline J gene. The chain recombines TRBV7-9 with TRBJ1-2; tentative D call: TRBD1 (6 bases). V shed 2 bases and J shed 4 bases, with 11 bases lying between them. The germline CDR1 and CDR2 sequences are SEHNR and FQNEAQ (reference sequence). CDR3 length: 14 amino acids. CDR3 protein: CASSLSQGSYGYTF. The DNA read from the CDR3 is TGTGCCAGCAGCTTATCTCAGGGGTCCTATGGC.

This clone appeared many times. The read terminates 3 residues before the CDR3 end, so the remaining end is supplied by the germline J gene. The chain couples TRBV18 to TRBJ1-5, with D unresolved. V lost 6 bases to trimming and J lost 7 bases, with 16 bases between them. The CDR3 loop spans 14 amino acids. CDR1 is KGHSH and CDR2 is LQKENI in the germline V gene. This CDR3 is CASSLRGGQQPQHF. The sequenced part of the CDR3 DNA is TGTGCCAGCTCTCTGCGGGGAGGCCAACAGCCC.

Concerning this clone: The read terminates 3 residues before the CDR3 end, so the remaining end is supplied by the germline J gene. The rearrangement links TRBV2 to TRBJ2-7, with 9 bases identical to TRBD2. Trimming cost V 7 bases and J 3 bases; bases outside gene matches: 7. The CDR3 extends over 14 amino acids. Per germline, CDR1 SNHLY and CDR2 FYNNEI. Incomplete CDR3 DNA: TGTGCCAGCAAAGTAGCGGGAGCAAGCTACGAG. Translating it yields CASKVAGASYE. Given in full, the CDR3 is CASKVAGASYEQYF.